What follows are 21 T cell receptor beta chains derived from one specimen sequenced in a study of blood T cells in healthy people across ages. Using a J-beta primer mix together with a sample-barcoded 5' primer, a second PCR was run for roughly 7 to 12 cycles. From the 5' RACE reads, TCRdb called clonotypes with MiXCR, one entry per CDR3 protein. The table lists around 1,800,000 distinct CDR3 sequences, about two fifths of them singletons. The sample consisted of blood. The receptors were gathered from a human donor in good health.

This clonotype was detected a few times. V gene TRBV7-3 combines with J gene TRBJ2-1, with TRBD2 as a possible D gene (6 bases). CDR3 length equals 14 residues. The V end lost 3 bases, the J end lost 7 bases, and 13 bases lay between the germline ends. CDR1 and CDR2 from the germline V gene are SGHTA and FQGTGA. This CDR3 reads CASSFGGELNEQFF. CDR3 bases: TGTGCCAGCAGCTTTGGCGGGGAGTTAAATGAGCAGTTCTTC.

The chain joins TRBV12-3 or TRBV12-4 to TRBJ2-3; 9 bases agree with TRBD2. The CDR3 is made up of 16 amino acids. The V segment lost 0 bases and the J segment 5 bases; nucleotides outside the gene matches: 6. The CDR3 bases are TGTGCCAGCAGTTTAGCGGGACTAGCCTCCCTAGATACGCAGTATTTT. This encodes CASSLAGLASLDTQYF.

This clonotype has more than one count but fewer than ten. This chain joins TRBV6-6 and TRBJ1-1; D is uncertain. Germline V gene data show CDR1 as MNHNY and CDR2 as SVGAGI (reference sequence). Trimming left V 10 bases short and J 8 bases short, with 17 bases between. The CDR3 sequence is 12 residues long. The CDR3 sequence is CATSLATLEAFF. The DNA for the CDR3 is TGTGCCACCTCTCTCGCCACCTTAGAAGCTTTCTTT.

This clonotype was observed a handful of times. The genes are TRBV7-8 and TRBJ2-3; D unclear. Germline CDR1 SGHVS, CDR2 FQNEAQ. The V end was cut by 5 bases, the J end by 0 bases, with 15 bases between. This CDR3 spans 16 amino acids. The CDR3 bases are TGTGCCAGCAGCCCCTACCGGTCGCTGAGCACAGATACGCAGTATTTT. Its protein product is CASSPYRSLSTDTQYF.

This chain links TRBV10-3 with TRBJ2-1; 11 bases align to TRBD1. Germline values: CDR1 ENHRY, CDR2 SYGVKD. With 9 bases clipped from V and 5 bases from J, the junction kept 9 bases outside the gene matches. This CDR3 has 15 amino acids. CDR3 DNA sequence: TGTGCCATTTTGACTCCGGGACAGGGGGACAATGAGCAGTTCTTC. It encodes CAILTPGQGDNEQFF.

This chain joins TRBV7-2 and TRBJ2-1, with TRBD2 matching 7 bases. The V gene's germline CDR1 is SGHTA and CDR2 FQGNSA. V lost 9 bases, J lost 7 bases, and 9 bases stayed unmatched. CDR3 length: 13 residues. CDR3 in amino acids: CASLRGRENEQFF. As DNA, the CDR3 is TGTGCCAGTCTGCGTGGGAGGGAGAATGAGCAGTTCTTC.

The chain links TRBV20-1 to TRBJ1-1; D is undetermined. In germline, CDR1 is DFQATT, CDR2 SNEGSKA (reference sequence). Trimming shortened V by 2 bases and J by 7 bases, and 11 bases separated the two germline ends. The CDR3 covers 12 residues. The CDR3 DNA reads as TGCAGTGCTAGAAAGGGCAGAGGTGAAGCTTTCTTT. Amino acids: CSARKGRGEAFF.

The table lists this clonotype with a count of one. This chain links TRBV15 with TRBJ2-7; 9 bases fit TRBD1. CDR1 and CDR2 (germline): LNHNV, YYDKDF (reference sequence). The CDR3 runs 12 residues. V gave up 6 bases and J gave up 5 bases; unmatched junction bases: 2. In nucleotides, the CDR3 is TGTGCCACCAGGAGGACAGGGGACGAGCAGTACTTC. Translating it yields CATRRTGDEQYF.

CDR3 nucleotides: TGCAGCGTTGTACTAGCGGGGCATCCTGTTAGCACAGATACGCAGTATTTT. Amino acids: CSVVLAGHPVSTDTQYF. The chain links TRBV29-1 to TRBJ2-3; 10 nucleotides match TRBD2. CDR1 is SQVTM, CDR2 ANQGSEA, per germline. This CDR3 comprises 17 residues. With V trimmed by 4 bases and J by 0 bases, 10 bases remained unmatched.

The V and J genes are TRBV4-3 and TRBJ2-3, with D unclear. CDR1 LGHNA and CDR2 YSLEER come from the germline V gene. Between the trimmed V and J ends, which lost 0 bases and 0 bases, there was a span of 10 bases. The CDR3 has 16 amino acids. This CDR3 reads CASSQDGASSTDTQYF. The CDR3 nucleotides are TGCGCCAGCAGCCAAGATGGCGCGTCTAGCACAGATACGCAGTATTTT.

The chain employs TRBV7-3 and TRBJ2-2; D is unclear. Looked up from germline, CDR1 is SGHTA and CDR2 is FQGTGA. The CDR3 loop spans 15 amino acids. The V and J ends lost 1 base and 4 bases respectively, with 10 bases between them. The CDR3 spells CASSLNPLPTGELFF. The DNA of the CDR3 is TGTGCCAGCAGCTTAAATCCCCTGCCCACCGGGGAGCTGTTTTTT.

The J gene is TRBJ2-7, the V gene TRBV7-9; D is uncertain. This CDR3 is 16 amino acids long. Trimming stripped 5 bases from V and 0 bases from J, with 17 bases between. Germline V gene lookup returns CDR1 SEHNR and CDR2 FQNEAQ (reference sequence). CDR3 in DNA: TGTGCCAGCAGCCTCCTCTCCCTTGGGTCCTCCTACGAGCAGTACTTC. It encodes CASSLLSLGSSYEQYF.

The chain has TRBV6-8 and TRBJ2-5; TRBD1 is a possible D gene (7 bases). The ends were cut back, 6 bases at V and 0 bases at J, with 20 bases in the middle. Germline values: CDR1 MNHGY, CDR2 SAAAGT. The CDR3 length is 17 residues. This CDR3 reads CASRAGQQVPNQETQYF. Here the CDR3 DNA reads TGTGCCAGCAGGGCGGGACAGCAGGTCCCCAACCAAGAGACCCAGTACTTC.

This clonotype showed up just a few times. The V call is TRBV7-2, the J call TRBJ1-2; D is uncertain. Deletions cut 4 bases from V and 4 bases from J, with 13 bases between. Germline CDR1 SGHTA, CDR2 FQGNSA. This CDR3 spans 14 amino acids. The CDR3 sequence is CASSSESRGYGYTF. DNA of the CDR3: TGTGCCAGCAGCTCCGAGAGCCGCGGCTATGGCTACACCTTC.

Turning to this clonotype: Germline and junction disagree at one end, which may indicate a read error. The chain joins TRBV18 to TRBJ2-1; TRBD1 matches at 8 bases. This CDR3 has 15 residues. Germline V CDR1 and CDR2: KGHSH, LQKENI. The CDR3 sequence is CASSPGQGGHNERFF. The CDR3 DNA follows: TGTGCCAGCTCACCCGGACAGGGTGGGCACAATGAGCGGTTCTTC.

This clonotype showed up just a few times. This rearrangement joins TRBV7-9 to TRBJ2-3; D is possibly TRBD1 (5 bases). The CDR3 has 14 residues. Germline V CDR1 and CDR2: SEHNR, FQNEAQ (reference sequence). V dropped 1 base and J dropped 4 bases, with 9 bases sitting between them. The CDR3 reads CASSLVDTADTQYF. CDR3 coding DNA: TGTGCCAGCAGCTTAGTGGACACCGCAGATACGCAGTATTTT.

The CDR3 DNA sequence: TGCAGTGCTAGATCGCCCAGCGGGGGGTTTAATGAGCAGTTCTTC. It translates to CSARSPSGGFNEQFF. The V and J genes are TRBV20-1 and TRBJ2-1; 9 bases match TRBD2. V lost 2 bases to trimming and J lost 7 bases; unmatched junction nucleotides: 9. The length of the CDR3 is 15 residues. Germline CDR1 and CDR2: DFQATT and SNEGSKA (reference sequence).

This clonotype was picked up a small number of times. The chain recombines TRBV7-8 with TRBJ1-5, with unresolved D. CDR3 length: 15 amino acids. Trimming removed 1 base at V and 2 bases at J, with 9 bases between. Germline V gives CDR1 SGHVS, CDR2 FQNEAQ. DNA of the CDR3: TGTGCCAGCAGCTTAGATGCTTTGGGCAATCAGCCCCAGCATTTT. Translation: CASSLDALGNQPQHF.

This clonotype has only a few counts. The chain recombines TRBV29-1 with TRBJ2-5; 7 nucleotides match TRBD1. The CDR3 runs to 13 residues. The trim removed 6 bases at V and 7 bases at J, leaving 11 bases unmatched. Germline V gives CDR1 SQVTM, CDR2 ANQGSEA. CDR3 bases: TGCAGCGTCATCCGGGACAGCTTAGGGACCCAGTACTTC. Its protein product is CSVIRDSLGTQYF.

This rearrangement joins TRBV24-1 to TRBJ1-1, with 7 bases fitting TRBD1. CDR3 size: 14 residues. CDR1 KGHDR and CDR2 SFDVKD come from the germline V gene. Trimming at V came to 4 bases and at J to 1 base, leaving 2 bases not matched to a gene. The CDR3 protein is CATSETGQNTEAFF. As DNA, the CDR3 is TGTGCCACCAGTGAGACAGGGCAGAACACTGAAGCTTTCTTT.

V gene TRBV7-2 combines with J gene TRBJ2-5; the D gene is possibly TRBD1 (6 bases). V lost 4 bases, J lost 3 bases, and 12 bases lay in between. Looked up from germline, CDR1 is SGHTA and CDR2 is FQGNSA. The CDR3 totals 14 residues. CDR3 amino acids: CASSYRDNKETQYF. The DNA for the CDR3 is TGTGCCAGCAGCTATAGGGACAACAAAGAGACCCAGTACTTC.